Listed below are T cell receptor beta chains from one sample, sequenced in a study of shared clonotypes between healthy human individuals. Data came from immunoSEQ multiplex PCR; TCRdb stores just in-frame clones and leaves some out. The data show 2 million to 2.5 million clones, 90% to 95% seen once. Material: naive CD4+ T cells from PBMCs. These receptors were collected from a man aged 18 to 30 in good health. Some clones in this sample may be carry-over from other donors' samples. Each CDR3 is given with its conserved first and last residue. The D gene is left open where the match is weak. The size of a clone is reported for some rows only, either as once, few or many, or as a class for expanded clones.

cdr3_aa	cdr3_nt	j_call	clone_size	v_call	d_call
CASSFAGGYEQYF	TGTGCCAGCAGCTTCGCAGGGGGCTACGAGCAGTACTTC	TRBJ2-7	-	TRBV7-3	TRBD1
CASRPQLGQGLREQYF	TGTGCAAGTCGCCCGCAACTCGGACAGGGTCTGAGAGAGCAGTACTTC	TRBJ2-7	-	TRBV12-2	-
CASSKVCKGQGYEKLFF	TGTGCCAGCAGCAAGGTTTGTAAGGGCCAGGGGTATGAAAAACTGTTTTTT	TRBJ1-4	-	TRBV21-1	-
CSVLQSPAATEAFF	TGCAGCGTTCTACAGTCCCCGGCGGCCACTGAAGCTTTCTTT	TRBJ1-1	-	TRBV29-1	-
CASSKDSSDNFYSGANVLTF	TGCGCCAGCAGCAAAGACTCCTCGGACAACTTCTACTCTGGGGCCAACGTCCTGACTTTC	TRBJ2-6	-	TRBV5-1	-
CSVGGGGRDTQYF	TGCAGCGTTGGGGGAGGGGGCAGAGATACGCAGTATTTT	TRBJ2-3	-	TRBV29-1	-
CAWARGSMYGYTF	TGTGCCTGGGCCCGGGGGAGTATGTATGGCTACACCTTC	TRBJ1-2	-	TRBV30	-
CASSKAYSGGPIEQFF	TGTGCCAGCAGCAAAGCGTACAGCGGGGGCCCAATTGAGCAGTTCTTC	TRBJ2-1	-	TRBV21-1	-
CASSVGGSMRTGYTF	TGTGCCAGCAGCGTAGGAGGGTCCATGCGGACTGGCTACACCTTC	TRBJ1-2	-	TRBV9	-
CASSVILGTEAFF	TGTGCCAGCAGCGTAATCCTGGGGACTGAAGCTTTCTTT	TRBJ1-1	-	TRBV9	-
CAGRRHGAGTGELFF	TGTGCCGGAAGACGACATGGGGCAGGCACCGGGGAGCTGTTTTTT	TRBJ2-2	-	TRBV6-1	-
CASSPRTSSSYEQYF	TGTGCCAGCAGCCCCCGGACTAGCAGCTCCTACGAGCAGTACTTC	TRBJ2-7	-	TRBV5-4	TRBD2
CASSLGFNYGYTF	TGTGCCAGCAGTTTAGGATTTAACTATGGCTACACCTTC	TRBJ1-2	-	TRBV28	-
CASSFDRNTGELFF	TGTGCCAGCAGTTTCGACAGGAACACCGGGGAGCTGTTTTTT	TRBJ2-2	-	TRBV21-1	-
CASSQDLGSPNRDTEAFF	TGTGCCAGCAGCCAAGATCTAGGGTCTCCTAACCGGGACACTGAAGCTTTCTTT	TRBJ1-1	-	TRBV14	-
CASSLTTSGLYNEQFF	TGTGCCAGCAGCCTAACGACTAGCGGGCTGTACAATGAGCAGTTCTTC	TRBJ2-1	-	TRBV7-9	TRBD2
CASRLEGGDEQFF	TGCGCCAGCAGACTAGAGGGTGGGGATGAGCAGTTCTTC	TRBJ2-1	-	TRBV5-1	-
CASSPLADNEQFF	TGTGCCAGCAGCCCACTAGCGGACAATGAGCAGTTCTTC	TRBJ2-1	-	TRBV7-7	TRBD2
CASSASGRGTGELFF	TGTGCCAGCAGCGCTAGCGGGAGAGGCACCGGGGAGCTGTTTTTT	TRBJ2-2	-	TRBV7-6	TRBD2
CASSYPPNQPQHF	TGTGCCAGCAGTTATCCCCCAAATCAGCCCCAGCATTTT	TRBJ1-5	-	TRBV28	-
CASSHRDRDGYTF	TGTGCCAGCAGCCACCGGGACAGAGATGGCTACACCTTC	TRBJ1-2	once	TRBV6-5	TRBD1
CAISASGISTDTQYF	TGTGCCATCAGTGCTAGCGGGATTAGCACAGATACGCAGTATTTT	TRBJ2-3	-	TRBV10-3	TRBD2
CASREGKRTYEQYF	TGTGCCAGCAGGGAGGGCAAAAGAACCTACGAGCAGTACTTC	TRBJ2-7	-	TRBV28	-
CASSPGHITNTEAFF	TGCGCCAGCAGCCCCGGACACATAACGAACACTGAAGCTTTCTTT	TRBJ1-1	-	TRBV5-1	-
CASSISGANTGELFF	TGTGCCAGTAGTATAAGCGGAGCGAACACCGGGGAGCTGTTTTTT	TRBJ2-2	-	TRBV19	-
CAWSSPNQPQHF	TGTGCCTGGAGTTCCCCTAATCAGCCCCAGCATTTT	TRBJ1-5	few	TRBV30	-
CASSLEGIRPYEQYF	TGTGCCAGCAGCTTGGAAGGGATCCGCCCCTACGAGCAGTACTTC	TRBJ2-7	-	TRBV5-4	-
CASSIRLAGSPYNEQFF	TGTGCCAGTAGTATAAGGCTAGCGGGCTCCCCCTACAATGAGCAGTTCTTC	TRBJ2-1	-	TRBV19	TRBD2
CASRDRGGYGYTF	TGTGCCAGTAGGGACAGGGGGGGCTATGGCTACACCTTC	TRBJ1-2	-	TRBV19	TRBD1
CARSLAGLAGRGADTQYF	TGTGCCAGAAGCTTGGCAGGACTAGCGGGCCGAGGGGCAGATACGCAGTATTTT	TRBJ2-3	-	TRBV5-3	TRBD2
CSVNPGGEAFF	TGCAGCGTTAACCCCGGAGGTGAAGCTTTCTTT	TRBJ1-1	-	TRBV29-1	-
CASSLDSNTEAFF	TGCGCCAGCAGCTTGGATAGTAACACTGAAGCTTTCTTT	TRBJ1-1	-	TRBV5-1	-
CSVFEAGGPGGELFF	TGCAGCGTTTTCGAGGCGGGAGGGCCTGGAGGGGAGCTGTTTTTT	TRBJ2-2	-	TRBV29-1	TRBD2
CASSQETGSTEAFF	TGCGCCAGCAGCCAAGAGACAGGGAGCACTGAAGCTTTCTTT	TRBJ1-1	-	TRBV4-3	TRBD1
CASSPPGGLLGQNEQFF	TGTGCCAGCTCACCACCGGGCGGCCTGTTGGGCCAAAATGAGCAGTTCTTC	TRBJ2-1	-	TRBV18	-
CASSVGNPGRRGYEQYF	TGTGCCAGCAGTGTTGGGAACCCTGGGCGTCGGGGCTACGAGCAGTACTTC	TRBJ2-7	-	TRBV6-4	-
CASRGLAGLEQFF	TGTGCCAGCAGGGGACTAGCGGGACTTGAGCAGTTCTTC	TRBJ2-1	-	TRBV11-2	TRBD2
CAGGTSASGEQYF	TGTGCCGGGGGGACTAGCGCTTCGGGCGAGCAGTACTTC	TRBJ2-7	once	TRBV7-9	TRBD2
CASSQSRVGAYEQYF	TGTGCCAGCAGCCAATCACGGGTAGGGGCCTACGAGCAGTACTTC	TRBJ2-7	-	TRBV6-1	-
CASSSLPPEETQYF	TGTGCCAGCAGTTCCCTACCTCCGGAAGAGACCCAGTACTTC	TRBJ2-5	-	TRBV28	-
CASAVPRGPDEQFF	TGTGCCAGCGCTGTACCCCGGGGGCCCGATGAGCAGTTCTTC	TRBJ2-1	-	TRBV6-1	-
CAIRATGVGNTEAFF	TGTGCCATCAGAGCGACAGGGGTTGGGAACACTGAAGCTTTCTTT	TRBJ1-1	once	TRBV10-3	TRBD1
CASSFTNSPLHF	TGTGCCAGCAGCTTCACCAATTCACCCCTCCACTTT	TRBJ1-6	once	TRBV11-3	-
CASSLGYSDEQYF	TGTGCCAGCAGCTTAGGATACTCTGACGAGCAGTACTTC	TRBJ2-7	-	TRBV11-3	-
CASRQHGTDTYEQYF	TGTGCCAGCAGACAACACGGGACAGACACCTACGAGCAGTACTTC	TRBJ2-7	-	TRBV6-5	TRBD1
CASSLRGEVGAFF	TGCGCCAGCAGCTTGCGAGGGGAAGTTGGGGCTTTCTTT	TRBJ1-1	-	TRBV5-1	-
CASSRAGGQTYNEQFF	TGTGCCAGCAGTCGGGCTGGGGGACAGACCTACAATGAGCAGTTCTTC	TRBJ2-1	-	TRBV2	TRBD1
CASSFKPGELFF	TGTGCCAGCAGCTTTAAACCCGGGGAGCTGTTTTTT	TRBJ2-2	-	TRBV5-4	-
CASSPYQGSLNTEAFF	TGTGCCAGCAGCCCGTATCAGGGTTCCCTCAACACTGAAGCTTTCTTT	TRBJ1-1	-	TRBV14	-
CACGTVGYTF	TGTGCCTGTGGGACAGTTGGCTACACCTTC	TRBJ1-2	-	TRBV19	TRBD1
CASRADRTKNTEAFF	TGTGCCAGCAGGGCGGACAGGACGAAGAACACTGAAGCTTTCTTT	TRBJ1-1	-	TRBV27	TRBD1
CASTHYLNTGELFF	TGTGCCAGCACCCACTACCTAAACACCGGGGAGCTGTTTTTT	TRBJ2-2	-	TRBV27	-
CASTIGAGGQPQHF	TGTGCCAGCACCATAGGGGCAGGGGGCCAGCCCCAGCATTTT	TRBJ1-5	-	TRBV28	TRBD1
CASSPLAQRTGELFF	TGTGCCAGCTCACCACTGGCCCAGCGCACCGGGGAGCTGTTTTTT	TRBJ2-2	-	TRBV18	-
CASSQDLWNTEAFF	TGTGCCAGCAGCCAAGATTTATGGAACACTGAAGCTTTCTTT	TRBJ1-1	-	TRBV14	-
CASSLAGGRDNEQFF	TGCGCCAGCAGCTTGGCCGGAGGCAGGGACAATGAGCAGTTCTTC	TRBJ2-1	once	TRBV5-1	-
CAISLGTSGRGTQYF	TGTGCCATCAGCCTAGGGACTAGCGGGAGAGGTACGCAGTATTTT	TRBJ2-3	-	TRBV10-3	TRBD2
CASSFDWTANEKLFF	TGTGCCAGCAGCTTTGACTGGACAGCTAATGAAAAACTGTTTTTT	TRBJ1-4	-	TRBV7-9	-
CASSPELEETQYF	TGTGCCAGCTCACCAGAACTCGAAGAGACCCAGTACTTC	TRBJ2-5	-	TRBV18	-